The entry below describes one T cell receptor beta chain. Its matching antigen is unknown. This specimen belongs to a study of vaccination and CD4 T cells after COVID-19. Overall study: With a range of 35 to 161, the median interval from diagnosis to drawing post-COVID samples was about 100 days. Median time from second vaccine dose to sampling was approximately 69 days (14 to 241).

The trim removed 7 bases at V and 8 bases at J, leaving 7 bases unmatched. The CDR3 is 13 amino acids. Per germline, CDR1 MDHEN and CDR2 SYDVKM. Regarding treatment: roughly ten-day PBMC culture with coronavirus spike peptide pools or control peptides (ViraFEST assay). With the Oncomine TCR Beta short-read assay, DNA from cultured CD4+ T cells was sequenced. MiXCR was run by TCRdb on the PCR reads, yielding one entry per CDR3 protein. Of about 20,000 distinct CDR3 sequences in the sample, approximately 48% were seen once. The source of this sequence is a human donor who had recovered from COVID-19. Material: CD4+ T cells from blood, cultured in vitro, obtained after SARS-CoV-2 vaccination. The rearrangement links TRBV28 to TRBJ2-1; the match to TRBD2 covers 8 bases. The CDR3 DNA is TGTGCCAGCACCCACGGGGGGGGCGATGAGCAGTTCTTC. This codes for CASTHGGGDEQFF. Complete variable domain (other parts from reference TRBV28 and TRBJ2-1): DVKVTQSSRYLVKRTGEKVFLECVQDMDHENMFWYRQDPGLGLRLIYFSYDVKMKEKGDIPEGYSVSREKKERFSLILESASTNQTSMYLCASTHGGGDEQFFGPGTRLTVL.